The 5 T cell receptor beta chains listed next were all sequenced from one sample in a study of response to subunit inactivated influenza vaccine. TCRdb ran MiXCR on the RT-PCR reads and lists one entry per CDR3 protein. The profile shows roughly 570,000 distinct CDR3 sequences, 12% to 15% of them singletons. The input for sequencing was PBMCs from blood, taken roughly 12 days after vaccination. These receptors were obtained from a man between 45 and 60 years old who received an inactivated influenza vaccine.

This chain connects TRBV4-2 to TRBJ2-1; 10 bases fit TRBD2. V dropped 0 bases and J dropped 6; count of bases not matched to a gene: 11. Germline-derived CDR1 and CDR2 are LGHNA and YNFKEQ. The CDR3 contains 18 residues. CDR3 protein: CASSQDEGSGGSSNEQFF. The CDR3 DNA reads TGTGCCAGCAGCCAAGATGAAGGTAGCGGGGGGAGTTCCAATGAGCAGTTCTTC.

CDR3 region: CAADGGNEQYF. The CDR3 DNA is TGTGCAGCAGATGGGGGAAACGAGCAGTACTTC. The V call is TRBV25-1, the J call TRBJ2-7; D possibly uses TRBD1 or TRBD2 (5 bases each). The V gene's germline CDR1 is MGHDK and CDR2 SYGVNS. The CDR3 runs 11 residues.

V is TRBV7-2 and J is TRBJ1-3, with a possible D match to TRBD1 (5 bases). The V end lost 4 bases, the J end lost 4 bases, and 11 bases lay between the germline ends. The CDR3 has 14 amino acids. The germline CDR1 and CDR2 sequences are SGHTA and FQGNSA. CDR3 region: CASSSGTHGNTIYF. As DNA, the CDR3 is TGTGCCAGCAGCTCTGGGACGCACGGAAACACCATATATTTT.

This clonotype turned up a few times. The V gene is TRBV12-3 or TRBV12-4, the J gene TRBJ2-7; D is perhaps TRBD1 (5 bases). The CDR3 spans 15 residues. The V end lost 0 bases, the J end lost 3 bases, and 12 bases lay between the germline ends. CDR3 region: CASSLAGAKIYEQYF. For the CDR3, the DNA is TGTGCCAGCAGTTTAGCAGGGGCCAAAATCTACGAGCAGTACTTC.

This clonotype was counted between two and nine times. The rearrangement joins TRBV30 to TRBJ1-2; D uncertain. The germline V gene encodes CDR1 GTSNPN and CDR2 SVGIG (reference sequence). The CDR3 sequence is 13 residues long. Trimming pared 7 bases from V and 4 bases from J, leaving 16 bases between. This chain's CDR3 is CASGKMPIYGYTF. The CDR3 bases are TGTGCCTCGGGGAAGATGCCGATCTATGGCTACACCTTC.